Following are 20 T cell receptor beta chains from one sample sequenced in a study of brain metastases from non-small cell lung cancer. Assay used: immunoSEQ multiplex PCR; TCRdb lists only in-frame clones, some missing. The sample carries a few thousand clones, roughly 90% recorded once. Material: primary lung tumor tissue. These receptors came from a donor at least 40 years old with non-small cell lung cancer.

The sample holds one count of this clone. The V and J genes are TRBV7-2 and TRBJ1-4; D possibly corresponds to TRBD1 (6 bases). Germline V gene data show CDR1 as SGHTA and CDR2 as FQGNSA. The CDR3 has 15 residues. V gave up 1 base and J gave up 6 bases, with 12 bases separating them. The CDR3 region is CASSLVAGVDEKLFF. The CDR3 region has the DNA TGTGCCAGCAGCTTAGTGGCAGGGGTGGATGAAAAACTGTTTTTT.

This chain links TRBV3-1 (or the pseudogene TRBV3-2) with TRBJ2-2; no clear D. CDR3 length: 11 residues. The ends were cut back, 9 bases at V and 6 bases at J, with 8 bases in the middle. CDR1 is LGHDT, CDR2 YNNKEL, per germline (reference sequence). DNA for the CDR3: TGTGCCAGTAGGGCGGCCGGGGAGCTGTTTTTT. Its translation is CASRAAGELFF.

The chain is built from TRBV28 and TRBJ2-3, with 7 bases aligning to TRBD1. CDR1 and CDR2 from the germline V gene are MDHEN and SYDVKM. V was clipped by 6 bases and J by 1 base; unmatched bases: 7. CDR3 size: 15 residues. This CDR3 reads CASSNRDSGTDTQYF. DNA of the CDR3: TGTGCCAGCAGCAACCGGGACAGTGGCACAGATACGCAGTATTTT.

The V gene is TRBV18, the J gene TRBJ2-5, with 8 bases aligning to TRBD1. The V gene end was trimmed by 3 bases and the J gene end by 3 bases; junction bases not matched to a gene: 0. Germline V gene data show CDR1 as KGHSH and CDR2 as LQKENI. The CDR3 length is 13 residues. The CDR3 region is CASSPGQEETQYF. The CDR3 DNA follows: TGTGCCAGCTCACCGGGACAGGAAGAGACCCAGTACTTC.

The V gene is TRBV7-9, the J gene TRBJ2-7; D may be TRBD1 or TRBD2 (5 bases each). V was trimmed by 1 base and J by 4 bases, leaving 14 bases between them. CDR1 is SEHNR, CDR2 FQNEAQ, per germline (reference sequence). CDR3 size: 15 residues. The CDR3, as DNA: TGTGCCAGCAGCTTAGGCGCCGGGGCCAAATACGAGCAGTACTTC. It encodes CASSLGAGAKYEQYF.

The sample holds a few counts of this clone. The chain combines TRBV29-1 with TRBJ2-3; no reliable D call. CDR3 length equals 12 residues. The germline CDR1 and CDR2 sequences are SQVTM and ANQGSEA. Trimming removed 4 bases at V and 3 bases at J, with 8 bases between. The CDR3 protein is CSVVIGTDTQYF. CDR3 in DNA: TGCAGCGTTGTAATCGGGACAGATACGCAGTATTTT.

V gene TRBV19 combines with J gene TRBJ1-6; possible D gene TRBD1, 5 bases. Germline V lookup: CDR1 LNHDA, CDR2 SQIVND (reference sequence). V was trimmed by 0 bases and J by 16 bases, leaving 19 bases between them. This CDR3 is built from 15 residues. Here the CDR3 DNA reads TGTGCCAGTAGTATAGATCGGGAAGCCCGACAGCGGCTCCACTTT. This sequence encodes CASSIDREARQRLHF.

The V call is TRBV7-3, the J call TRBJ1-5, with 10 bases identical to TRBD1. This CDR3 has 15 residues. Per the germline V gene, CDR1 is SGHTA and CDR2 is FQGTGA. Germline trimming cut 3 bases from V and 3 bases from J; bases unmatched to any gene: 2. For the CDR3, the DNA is TGTGCCAGCAGCTTGACAGGGGGCTCCAATCAGCCCCAGCATTTT. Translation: CASSLTGGSNQPQHF.

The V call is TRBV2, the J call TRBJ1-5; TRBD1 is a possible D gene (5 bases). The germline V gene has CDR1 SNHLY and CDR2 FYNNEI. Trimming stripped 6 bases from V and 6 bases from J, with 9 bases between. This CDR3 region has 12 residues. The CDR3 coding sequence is TGTGCCAGCAGCGGGACGGCTCAGCCCCAGCATTTT. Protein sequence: CASSGTAQPQHF.

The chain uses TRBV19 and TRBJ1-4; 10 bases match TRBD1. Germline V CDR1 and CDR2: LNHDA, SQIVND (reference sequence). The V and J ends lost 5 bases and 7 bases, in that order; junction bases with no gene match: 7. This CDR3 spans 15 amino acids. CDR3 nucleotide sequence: TGTGCCAGTAGTCGCGCGACAGGGGGCGGTGAAAAACTGTTTTTT. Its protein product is CASSRATGGGEKLFF.

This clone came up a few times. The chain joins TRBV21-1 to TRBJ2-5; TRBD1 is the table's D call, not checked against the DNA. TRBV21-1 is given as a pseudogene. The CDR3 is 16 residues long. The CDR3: CASSKSSPKGAETQYF. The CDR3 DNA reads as TGTGCCAGCAGCAAAAGCTCCCCGAAGGGGGCAGAGACCCAGTACTTC.

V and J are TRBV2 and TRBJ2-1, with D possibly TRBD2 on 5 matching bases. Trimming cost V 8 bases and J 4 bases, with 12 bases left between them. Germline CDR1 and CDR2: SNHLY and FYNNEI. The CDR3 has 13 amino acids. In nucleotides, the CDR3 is TGTGCCAGCGGGGATGAGGGATACAATGAGCAGTTCTTC. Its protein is CASGDEGYNEQFF.

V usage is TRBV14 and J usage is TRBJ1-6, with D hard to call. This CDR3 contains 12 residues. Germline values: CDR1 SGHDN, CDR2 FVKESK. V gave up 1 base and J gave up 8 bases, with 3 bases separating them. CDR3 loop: CASSQVDSPLHF. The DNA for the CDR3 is TGTGCCAGCAGCCAAGTTGATTCACCCCTCCACTTT.

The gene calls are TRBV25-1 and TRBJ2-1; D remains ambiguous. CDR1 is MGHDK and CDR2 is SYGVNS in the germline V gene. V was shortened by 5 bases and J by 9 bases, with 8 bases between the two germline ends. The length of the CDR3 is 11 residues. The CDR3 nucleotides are TGTGCCAGCAGTAAAGGCGGTGAGCAGTTCTTC. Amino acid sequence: CASSKGGEQFF.

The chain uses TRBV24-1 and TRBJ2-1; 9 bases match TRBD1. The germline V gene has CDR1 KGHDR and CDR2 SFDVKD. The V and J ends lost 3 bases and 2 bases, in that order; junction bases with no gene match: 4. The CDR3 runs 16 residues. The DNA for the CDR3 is TGTGCCACCAGTGATGGGGGACAGGGAACCTACAATGAGCAGTTCTTC. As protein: CATSDGGQGTYNEQFF.

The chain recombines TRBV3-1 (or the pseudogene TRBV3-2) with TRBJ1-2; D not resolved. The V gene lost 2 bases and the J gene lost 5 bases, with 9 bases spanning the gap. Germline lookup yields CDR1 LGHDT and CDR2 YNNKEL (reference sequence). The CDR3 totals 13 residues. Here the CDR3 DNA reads TGTGCCAGCAGCCAACAAAATAGATATGGCTACACCTTC. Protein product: CASSQQNRYGYTF.

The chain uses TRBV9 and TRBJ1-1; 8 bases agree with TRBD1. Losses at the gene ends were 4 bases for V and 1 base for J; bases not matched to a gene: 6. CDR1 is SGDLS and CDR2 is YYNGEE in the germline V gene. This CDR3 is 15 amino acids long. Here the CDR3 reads CASSPRTGTNTEAFF. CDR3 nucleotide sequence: TGTGCCAGCAGCCCGCGGACAGGGACGAACACTGAAGCTTTCTTT.

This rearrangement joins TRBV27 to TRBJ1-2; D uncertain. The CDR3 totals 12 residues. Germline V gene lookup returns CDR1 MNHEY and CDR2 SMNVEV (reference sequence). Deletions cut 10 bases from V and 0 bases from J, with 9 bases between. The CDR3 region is CATIVPNYGYTF. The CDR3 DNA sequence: TGTGCCACCATAGTTCCTAACTATGGCTACACCTTC.

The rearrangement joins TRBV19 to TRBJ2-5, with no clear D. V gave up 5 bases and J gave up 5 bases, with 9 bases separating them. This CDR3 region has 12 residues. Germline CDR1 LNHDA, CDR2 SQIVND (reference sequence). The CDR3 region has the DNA TGTGCCAGTAGTCTTAGCCCTGAGACCCAGTACTTC. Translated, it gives CASSLSPETQYF.

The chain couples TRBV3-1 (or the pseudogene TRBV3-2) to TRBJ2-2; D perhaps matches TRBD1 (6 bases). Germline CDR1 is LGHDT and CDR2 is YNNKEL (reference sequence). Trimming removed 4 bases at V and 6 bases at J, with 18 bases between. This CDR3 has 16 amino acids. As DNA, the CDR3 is TGTGCCAGCAGCCTTGGACAGCGAGGTAGACCCGGGGAGCTGTTTTTT. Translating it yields CASSLGQRGRPGELFF.